This is a list of T cell receptor beta chains from one sample in a study of Graves' ophthalmopathy and Graves' hyperthyroidism. TCRdb reanalysed the multiplex PCR reads using MiXCR and keeps one entry per CDR3 protein. The data show about 480,000 distinct CDR3 sequences, with roughly 14% seen just once and over 7.5% held by the top ten. Specimen: blood. The receptor source for this set is a woman younger than 45 with Graves' ophthalmopathy. Both conserved end residues are part of each CDR3.

CASSTQEFDNSPLHF	TRBV19	TRBJ1-6
CASSEPGFGNQPQHF	TRBV6-1	TRBJ1-5
CASSLQGEANSPLHF	TRBV12-3/TRBV12-4	TRBJ1-6
CASSQVGEGAGGYTF	TRBV4-2	TRBJ1-2
CASRSTGGVHGYTF	TRBV6-5	TRBJ1-2
CAISKGGRGRVNTEAFF	TRBV10-3	TRBJ1-1
CASSFDFTGELFF	TRBV7-3	TRBJ2-2
CASSEIDSPLYGYTF	TRBV6-1	TRBJ1-2
CASKYFPNTEAFF	TRBV4-1	TRBJ1-1
CSVTTGGHGYTF	TRBV29-1	TRBJ1-2
CASSQTGTGGHEQYF	TRBV12-3/TRBV12-4	TRBJ2-7
CAISSGTGQGKEGYTF	TRBV10-3	TRBJ1-2
CSAPSAARADNYGYTF	TRBV20-1	TRBJ1-2
CASSYSTGLVYEQYF	TRBV6-5	TRBJ2-7
CASSSRIGDQETQYF	TRBV11-2	TRBJ2-5
CAWSVPRDYEQYF	TRBV30	TRBJ2-7
CASSLGRLHQETQYF	TRBV11-2	TRBJ2-5
CASSQVGALQETQYF	TRBV14	TRBJ2-5
CASSLNRIQEINIQYF	TRBV12-3/TRBV12-4	TRBJ2-4
CASSAPGVGPGDYGYTF	TRBV11-2	TRBJ1-2
CASRTGQGELVSGNTIYF	TRBV5-1	TRBJ1-3
CASSPGPRYTF	TRBV12-3/TRBV12-4	TRBJ1-2
CASSYRSLDGQPQHF	TRBV6-2/TRBV6-3	TRBJ1-5
CAGLGMSGELFF	TRBV6-1	TRBJ2-2
CASSPPGTGKREQYF	TRBV12-3/TRBV12-4	TRBJ2-7
CSLKTPGGRETQYF	TRBV20-1	TRBJ2-5
CASSLAGPSNQPQHF	TRBV12-3/TRBV12-4	TRBJ1-5
CSASPSGGDIQYF	TRBV20-1	TRBJ2-4
CAWNGGGGGATEAFF	TRBV30	TRBJ1-1
CASSQPKTRGTEAFF	TRBV4-1	TRBJ1-1
CSARDRTGDTEAFF	TRBV20-1	TRBJ1-1
CASSDVAKNIQYF	TRBV7-3	TRBJ2-4
CASSTLGEQYF	TRBV6-1	TRBJ2-7
CASRTGDYEQYF	TRBV6-1	TRBJ2-7
CASSYSRASYEQYF	TRBV28	TRBJ2-7
CSARVVGPVGQYF	TRBV20-1	TRBJ2-7
CAWSVLDGNQPQHF	TRBV30	TRBJ1-5
CASSLAQGFNQPQHF	TRBV7-8	TRBJ1-5
CASSTLGAPDGYTF	TRBV28	TRBJ1-2
CASKIAGGTYEQYF	TRBV2	TRBJ2-7
CASSHPDRAEAFF	TRBV4-1	TRBJ1-1
CASSDLASYEQYF	TRBV2	TRBJ2-7
CASSLGPAAYEQYF	TRBV12-3/TRBV12-4	TRBJ2-7
CASSQRGSGAFF	TRBV3-1	TRBJ1-1
CASSVEGGASPLHF	TRBV9	TRBJ1-6
CASLSGQGITGELFF	TRBV28	TRBJ2-2
CASRMDRENSPLHF	TRBV6-1	TRBJ1-6